One and the same sample provided the 18 T cell receptor beta chains below, sequenced in a study of patients and donors after allogeneic stem cell transplantation. TCRdb independently ran MiXCR on the RT-PCR reads; one entry per CDR3 protein. Among nearly 20,000 distinct CDR3 sequences, about 5% were seen once, and the ten largest hold 35% to 45%. Material for sequencing was blood, either unsorted or a sorted T cell fraction (not recorded which). These receptor sequences come from a human donor who was either an allogeneic HSCT recipient or a stem cell or donor lymphocyte infusion donor (not recorded which). It is not recorded whose cells these are; they may come from a transplant donor.

The sample holds many counts of this clonotype. The chain employs TRBV5-6 and TRBJ2-7; D perhaps matches TRBD1 (6 bases). Per the germline V gene, CDR1 is SGHDT and CDR2 is YYEEEE. The V end lost 4 bases, the J end lost 5 bases, and 16 bases lay between the germline ends. CDR3 length: 14 residues. CDR3 DNA: TGTGCCAGCAGCCGCGAGGGACACCTCGACGAGCAGTACTTC. Translated, it gives CASSREGHLDEQYF.

The genes are TRBV11-3 and TRBJ2-1; D possibly corresponds to TRBD2 (6 bases). V was trimmed by 0 bases and J by 9 bases, leaving 9 bases between them. Germline V gene lookup returns CDR1 SGHNT and CDR2 YENEEA. This CDR3 spans 13 amino acids. CDR3 residues: CASSLEVGGEQFF. CDR3 DNA: TGTGCCAGCAGCTTAGAGGTGGGGGGTGAGCAGTTCTTC.

This clonotype was seen ten or more times. The chain recombines TRBV5-1 with TRBJ1-5, with D unclear. Germline V gives CDR1 SGHRS, CDR2 YFSETQ. The CDR3 covers 14 residues. The ends were cut back, 3 bases at V and 4 bases at J, with 11 bases in the middle. CDR3 region: CASSSEPGNQPQHF. The CDR3 bases are TGCGCCAGCAGCTCCGAACCGGGGAATCAGCCCCAGCATTTT.

The V and J genes are TRBV10-2 and TRBJ2-2; no clear D gene. V lost 8 bases and J lost 0, with 7 bases in between. Per germline, CDR1 WSHSY and CDR2 SAAADI. The CDR3 loop spans 13 amino acids. The DNA of the CDR3 is TGCGCCAGCCGACGCACGAACACCGGGGAGCTGTTTTTT. Protein sequence: CASRRTNTGELFF.

The chain has TRBV19 and TRBJ1-2; D uncertain. The CDR3 spans 15 residues. Trimming took off 3 bases at V and 4 bases at J, with 15 bases between the two ends. In germline, CDR1 is LNHDA, CDR2 SQIVND (reference sequence). Written as DNA, the CDR3 is TGTGCCAGTAGTATGGGCACGGCCCGATCCTATGGCTACACCTTC. It translates to CASSMGTARSYGYTF.

Only a few counts were recorded for this clonotype. The chain links TRBV7-2 to TRBJ1-2; TRBD1 matches at 10 bases. After removal of 1 base from V and 3 bases from J, the junction contained 5 bases not matched to a gene. The CDR3 is made up of 16 amino acids. Germline V CDR1 and CDR2: SGHTA, FQGNSA. CDR3 coding DNA: TGTGCCAGCAGCTTAGTGGGGACAGGGGCTTACTATGGCTACACCTTC. This encodes CASSLVGTGAYYGYTF. The variable domain in full, completed from reference TRBV7-2 and TRBJ1-2, reads GAGVSQSPSNKVTEKGKDVELRCDPISGHTALYWYRQSLGQGLEFLIYFQGNSAPDKSGLPSDRFSAERTGGSVSTLTIQRTQQEDSAVYLCASSLVGTGAYYGYTFGSGTRLTVV.

This clonotype showed up many times. The chain recombines TRBV12-3 or TRBV12-4 with TRBJ2-5, with 11 positions matching TRBD2. V was pared by 0 bases and J by 2 bases, with 2 bases of the junction left unmatched. CDR3 length: 16 residues. CDR3 amino acids: CASSLAGTSGQETQYF. The CDR3 bases are TGTGCCAGCAGTTTAGCAGGGACTAGCGGACAAGAGACCCAGTACTTC.

This clonotype showed up many times. The chain employs TRBV10-3 and TRBJ2-3; TRBD2 aligns across 13 bases. The CDR3 contains 16 residues. The germline V gene encodes CDR1 ENHRY and CDR2 SYGVKD. Trimming cost V 6 bases and J 2 bases; bases outside gene matches: 5. The CDR3 nucleotides read TGTGCCATCAGCCCGACTAGCGGGGGGCCCACAGATACGCAGTATTTT. It specifies CAISPTSGGPTDTQYF.

This clonotype was seen ten or more times. V gene TRBV2 combines with J gene TRBJ1-5, with a weak D call TRBD1 (6 bases). CDR3 length: 16 residues. The V gene's germline CDR1 is SNHLY and CDR2 FYNNEI. Deletions cut 5 bases from V and 0 bases from J, with 14 bases between. The CDR3: CASSTPRDISNQPQHF. The CDR3 DNA reads TGTGCCAGCAGTACTCCTCGGGACATTAGCAATCAGCCCCAGCATTTT.

This clonotype was picked up many times. V gene TRBV28 combines with J gene TRBJ1-3; TRBD1 might be the D (5 bases). Germline V lookup: CDR1 MDHEN, CDR2 SYDVKM. V lost 6 bases and J 0 bases, leaving 9 bases between the germline ends. CDR3 length: 14 amino acids. The DNA for the CDR3 is TGTGCCAGCAGGCAAGGGGTCTCTGGAAACACCATATATTTT. It yields the protein CASRQGVSGNTIYF.

The chain is built from TRBV9 and TRBJ2-7, with 10 nucleotides matching TRBD1. The CDR3 sequence is 16 residues long. Germline CDR1 is SGDLS and CDR2 is YYNGEE. The trim removed 3 bases at V and 9 bases at J, leaving 15 bases unmatched. The CDR3 DNA follows: TGTGCCAGCAGCGCCCGACAGGGGGCCCCCACGGAGCGGCAGTACTTC. Translated: CASSARQGAPTERQYF.

On this clonotype: A read error may explain this, as a much larger clone is one base away. The chain is built from TRBV5-1 and TRBJ2-5, with D unclear. CDR3 length: 13 residues. Germline V gene data show CDR1 as SGHRS and CDR2 as YFSETQ. V lost 0 bases and J 6 bases, leaving 9 bases between the germline ends. The CDR3 region has the DNA TGCGCCAGCAGCTTGGCTTATCAAAAGACCCAGTACTTC. Amino acids: CASSLAYQKTQYF.

The chain links TRBV18 to TRBJ1-2; D ambiguous. V gave up 3 bases and J gave up 2 bases, with 16 bases separating them. The germline V gene has CDR1 KGHSH and CDR2 LQKENI. This CDR3 has 16 residues. The CDR3 DNA sequence: TGTGCCAGCTCACCTTCACCCGCTCGGCCGAACTATGGCTACACCTTC. Protein product: CASSPSPARPNYGYTF.

This clonotype was recorded at least ten times. This chain connects TRBV14 to TRBJ1-1; D not resolved. Trimming removed 4 bases at V and 5 bases at J, with 17 bases between. This CDR3 region has 15 residues. CDR1 and CDR2 from the germline V gene are SGHDN and FVKESK. The CDR3 nucleotides are TGTGCCAGCAGCCCCGTGTCCTACCTAGGAACTGAAGCTTTCTTT. Its protein product is CASSPVSYLGTEAFF.

This clonotype occurred a few times. The chain has TRBV10-3 and TRBJ2-1, with a weak D call TRBD2 (6 bases). Looked up from germline, CDR1 is ENHRY and CDR2 is SYGVKD. V lost 6 bases, J lost 9 bases, and 12 bases lay in between. This CDR3 spans 12 amino acids. The CDR3 protein is CAISEEGGEQFF. The CDR3 nucleotides are TGTGCCATCAGCGAGGAGGGAGGTGAGCAGTTCTTC.

At least ten counts were recorded for this clonotype. The V gene is TRBV5-1, the J gene TRBJ1-2; the match to TRBD1 covers 7 bases. J was trimmed by 8 bases and V by 0 bases; bases with no gene match: 7. The CDR3 is 14 amino acids. CDR1 is SGHRS and CDR2 is YFSETQ in the germline V gene. The CDR3 nucleotides read TGCGCCAGCAGCTTGGATCGGCAGGGGGGCGGCTACACCTTC. Translating it yields CASSLDRQGGGYTF.

With regard to this clonotype: A clone one base away is much larger, so this may be a read error. V usage is TRBV20-1 and J usage is TRBJ2-3; 9 bases map to TRBD2. Unmatched junction bases numbered 8, after V lost 5 bases and J lost 14 bases. Germline lookup yields CDR1 DFQATT and CDR2 SNEGSKA (reference sequence). This CDR3 region has 11 residues. CDR3 DNA: TGCAGTGCTCCGGCGGGGGGGCCGCTGTATTTT. Protein sequence: CSAPAGGPLYF.

This clonotype was seen a handful of times. The chain uses TRBV7-9 and TRBJ2-3; unclear D gene. V dropped 7 bases and J dropped 2 bases, with 22 bases sitting between them. CDR1 and CDR2 from the germline V gene are SEHNR and FQNEAQ (reference sequence). CDR3 size: 17 residues. CDR3 bases: TGTGCCAGCACCCGAAACCTTTCAATACTACCCACAGATACGCAGTATTTT. Translating it yields CASTRNLSILPTDTQYF.